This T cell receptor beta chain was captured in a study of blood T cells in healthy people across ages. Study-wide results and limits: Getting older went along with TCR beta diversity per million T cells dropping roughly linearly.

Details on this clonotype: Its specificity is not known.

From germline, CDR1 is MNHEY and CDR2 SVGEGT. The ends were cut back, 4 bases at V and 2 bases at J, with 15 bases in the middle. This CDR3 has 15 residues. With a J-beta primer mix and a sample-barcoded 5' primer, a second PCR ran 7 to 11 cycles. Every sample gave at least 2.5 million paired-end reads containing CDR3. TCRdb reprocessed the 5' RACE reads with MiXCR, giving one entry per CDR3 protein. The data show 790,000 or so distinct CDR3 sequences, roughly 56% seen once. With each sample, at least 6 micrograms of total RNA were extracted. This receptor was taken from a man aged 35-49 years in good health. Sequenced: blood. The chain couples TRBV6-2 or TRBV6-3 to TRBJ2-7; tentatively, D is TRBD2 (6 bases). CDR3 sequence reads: CASSSRSVAAYEQYF. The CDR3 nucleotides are TGTGCCAGCAGTTCGCGTTCGGTAGCGGCCTACGAGCAGTACTTC.